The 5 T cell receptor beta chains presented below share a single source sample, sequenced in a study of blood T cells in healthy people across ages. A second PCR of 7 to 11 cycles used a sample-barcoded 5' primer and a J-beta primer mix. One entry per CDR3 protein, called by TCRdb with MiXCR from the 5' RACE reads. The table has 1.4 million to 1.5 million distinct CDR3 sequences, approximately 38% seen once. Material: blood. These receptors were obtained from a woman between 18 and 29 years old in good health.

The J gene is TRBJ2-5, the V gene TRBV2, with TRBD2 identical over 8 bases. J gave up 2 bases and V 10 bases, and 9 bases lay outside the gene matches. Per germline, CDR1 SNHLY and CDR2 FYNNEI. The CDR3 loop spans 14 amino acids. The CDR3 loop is CATWVAGPQETQYF. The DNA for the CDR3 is TGTGCCACGTGGGTAGCGGGGCCGCAAGAGACCCAGTACTTC.

CDR3 residues: CASSSDYLGGNEQFF. CDR3 DNA: TGTGCCAGCAGCTCGGACTACCTTGGGGGCAATGAGCAGTTCTTC. The chain employs TRBV7-2 and TRBJ2-1; possibly TRBD2 for D (6 bases). V was pared by 4 bases and J by 6 bases, with 16 bases between. The CDR3 is 15 residues long. CDR1 and CDR2 from the germline V gene are SGHTA and FQGNSA.

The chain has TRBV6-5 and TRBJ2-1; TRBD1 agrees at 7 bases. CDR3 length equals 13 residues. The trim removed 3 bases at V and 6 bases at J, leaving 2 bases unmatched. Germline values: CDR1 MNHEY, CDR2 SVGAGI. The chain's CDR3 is CASSYWDSNEQFF. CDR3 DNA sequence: TGTGCCAGCAGTTATTGGGACAGCAATGAGCAGTTCTTC.

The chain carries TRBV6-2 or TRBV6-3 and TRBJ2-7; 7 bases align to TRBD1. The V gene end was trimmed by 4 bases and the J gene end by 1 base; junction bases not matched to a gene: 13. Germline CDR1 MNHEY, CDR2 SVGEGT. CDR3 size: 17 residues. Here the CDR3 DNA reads TGTGCCAGCAGTTCCTATGGAAAGGGGGCGGCATCCTACGAGCAGTACTTC. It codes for CASSSYGKGAASYEQYF.

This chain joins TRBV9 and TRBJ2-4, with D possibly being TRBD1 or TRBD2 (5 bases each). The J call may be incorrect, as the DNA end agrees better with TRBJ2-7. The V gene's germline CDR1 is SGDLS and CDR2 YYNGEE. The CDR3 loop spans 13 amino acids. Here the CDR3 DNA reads TGTGCCAGCAGCGTAGTTGGGGGATACGAGCAGTACTTC. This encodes CASSVVGGYEQYF.